What follows describes a single T cell receptor (beta chain). The entry originates in a study of T cell changes during pregnancy in multiple sclerosis. Sequenced by immunoSEQ multiplex PCR; TCRdb stores in-frame clones only, minus some. Here the sample spans some 70,000 clones, roughly 89% being singletons. This clonotype originated in a female donor in good health, enrolled as a control in a pregnancy study. Here the sequenced sample was peripheral blood, taken after pregnancy.

CDR3 DNA sequence: TGTGCCAGCAGCGATACAGTGCAGGCCCTGACTTTC. Translation gives CASSDTVQALTF. The chain couples TRBV7-2 to TRBJ2-6, with D hard to call. V dropped 5 bases and J dropped 15 bases, with 14 bases sitting between them. The CDR3 sequence is 12 residues long. Germline CDR1 reads SGHTA; CDR2 reads FQGNSA. The variable domain in full, completed from reference TRBV7-2 and TRBJ2-6, reads GAGVSQSPSNKVTEKGKDVELRCDPISGHTALYWYRQSLGQGLEFLIYFQGNSAPDKSGLPSDRFSAERTGGSVSTLTIQRTQQEDSAVYLCASSDTVQALTFGAGSRLTVL.